What follows is one TCR beta chain and its context. This clone has only a few counts. Its antigen specificity is not known. No much larger clonotype is one base removed from it; base qualities were not supplied. The receptor library was made with the immunoSEQ multiplex PCR assay. In TCRdb, the immuneACCESS table is reduced to in-frame sequences with V and J assigned. These tables do not hold every clone; where another copy was compared, an unresolved V gene accounts for under half, and the others remain unexplained. This sample is represented by about 18,000 clones; about 85% of them were singletons. Jointly, the top ten make up approximately 30% of the sample. Reading from cysteine to phenylalanine, the CDR3 counts 13 amino acids. The read is trimmed to its CDR3 DNA, 39 bases read in frame from base 1. The germline V gene provides CDR1 SGHNT and CDR2 YENEEA. Between the V and J ends, shortened by 3 bases and 4 bases respectively, the junction contains 10 bases.

The sample belongs to a study of control samples from healthy donors and cancer patients (dated by TCRdb to the early 2020s). The clonotype originates from a woman aged 70-85 years with lung cancer. The rearrangement combines TRBV11-3 with TRBJ2-7; the D element could tentatively be TRBD1 or TRBD2, as 5 bases agree for each. Specimen: PBMCs. The encoded CDR3 is CASSLGPGYEQYF. The sequenced DNA is TGTGCCAGCAGCTTGGGACCGGGGTACGAGCAGTACTTC.